The clone carrying this T cell receptor (beta chain) occurred a few times. What it binds is not known. This entry comes from a study of cytomegalovirus exposure and HLA in healthy donors. The trim removed 4 bases at V and 1 base at J, leaving 7 bases unmatched. Germline CDR1 and CDR2: MNHNS and SASEGT. The CDR3 is 16 amino acids. General study points: Available immune exposure information covered CMV serostatus only. In a later analysis, an Asian-associated ancestry cluster reportedly showed fewer N-insertions than the roughly 710-donor mean. Common viral pathogens seemed, in a later analysis, to connect with several of the most significant clusters. TCR beta V- and J-gene trimming, according to a later analysis, was linked to a missense DCLRE1C variant.

Researchers ran the PCR with 60 Vbeta and 13 Jbeta primers. Clones were sequenced by immunoSEQ multiplex PCR, and TCRdb holds only the in-frame ones, with some missing. The profile shows about 73,000 clones, 67% of them singletons. This TCR was recovered from a woman aged 45-65 years in good health and CMV-seropositive. The chain carries TRBV6-1 and TRBJ2-7, with 10 positions matching TRBD1. The sequenced material came from PBMCs. The CDR3 reads CASSGGTGADSYEQYF. The CDR3, as DNA: TGTGCCAGCAGTGGGGGGACAGGGGCCGATTCCTACGAGCAGTACTTC.